The 32 T cell receptor beta chains below come from one sample, sequenced in a study of early T cells in non-severe SARS-CoV-2 infection. Each CDR3 protein is one row after TCRdb ran MiXCR on the 5' RACE reads. The data show tens of thousands of distinct CDR3 sequences, with 12% seen just once and 4% to 5% held by the top ten. The sequenced material came from whole blood. The receptors come from an adult who was a healthcare worker with PCR-confirmed SARS-CoV-2 infection or an uninfected control (not recorded which).

J is TRBJ2-1 and V is TRBV19; 14 positions match TRBD2. Per the germline V gene, CDR1 is LNHDA and CDR2 is SQIVND (reference sequence). J was trimmed by 7 bases and V by 6 bases; bases with no gene match: 5. This CDR3 comprises 15 residues. The DNA of the CDR3 is TGTGCCAGTAGCCGACTAGCGGGGGGGCCTAATGAGCAGTTCTTC. This gives the protein CASSRLAGGPNEQFF. Together with reference TRBV19 and TRBJ2-1, the CDR3 gives the full variable domain: DGGITQSPKYLFRKEGQNVTLSCEQNLNHDAMYWYRQDPGQGLRLIYYSQIVNDFQKGDIAEGYSVSREKKESFPLTVTSAQKNPTAFYLCASSRLAGGPNEQFFGPGTRLTVL.

This clonotype was recorded at least ten times. The rearrangement links TRBV5-1 to TRBJ2-7; D tentatively fits TRBD1 or TRBD2 (5 bases each). The CDR3 is 13 amino acids. Germline CDR1 is SGHRS and CDR2 is YFSETQ. The V and J ends lost 3 bases and 3 bases respectively, with 10 bases between them. For the CDR3, the DNA is TGCGCCAGCAGCTGGGACGGTCACTACGAGCAGTACTTC. It translates to CASSWDGHYEQYF.

This clonotype was found a few times. V usage is TRBV29-1 and J usage is TRBJ1-2; D uncertain. V gave up 4 bases and J gave up 8 bases, with 14 bases separating them. Germline V gene lookup returns CDR1 SQVTM and CDR2 ANQGSEA. The CDR3 sequence is 12 residues long. In DNA form, the CDR3 reads TGCAGCGTTGGATCAGGCCAGAGGGGCTACACCTTC. As protein: CSVGSGQRGYTF. The whole variable domain, remainder taken from reference TRBV29-1 and TRBJ1-2, is SAVISQKPSRDICQRGTSLTIQCQVDSQVTMMFWYRQQPGQSLTLIATANQGSEATYESGFVIDKFPISRPNLTFSTLTVSNMSPEDSSIYLCSVGSGQRGYTFGSGTRLTVV.

This chain links TRBV7-9 with TRBJ1-2; 7 nucleotides match TRBD1. The CDR3 length is 13 residues. Losses at the gene ends were 4 bases for V and 5 bases for J; bases not matched to a gene: 4. Germline values: CDR1 SEHNR, CDR2 FQNEAQ (reference sequence). CDR3 sequence reads: CASSWGQQYGYTF. The CDR3 DNA reads TGTGCCAGCAGCTGGGGACAGCAGTATGGCTACACCTTC.

V gene TRBV30 combines with J gene TRBJ2-1; the D gene could be TRBD1 or TRBD2 (6 bases each). There are 14 residues in the CDR3. Trimming pared 5 bases from V and 6 bases from J, leaving 17 bases between. Germline V gene data show CDR1 as GTSNPN and CDR2 as SVGIG (reference sequence). The CDR3 is CAWAGGGGRNEQFF. The CDR3 bases are TGTGCCTGGGCCGGAGGGGGAGGTCGCAATGAGCAGTTCTTC.

The chain couples TRBV9 to TRBJ1-6, with D perhaps matching TRBD1 (5 bases). V shed 3 bases and J shed 7 bases, with 11 bases lying between them. Germline CDR1 SGDLS, CDR2 YYNGEE. This CDR3 has 14 residues. CDR3 loop: CASSAERGNSPLHF. The CDR3 DNA follows: TGTGCCAGCAGCGCCGAGAGGGGCAATTCACCCCTCCACTTT.

This clonotype showed up many times. The gene calls are TRBV20-1 and TRBJ2-7; D not certain. Per germline, CDR1 DFQATT and CDR2 SNEGSKA (reference sequence). V lost 6 bases and J 3 bases, leaving 9 bases between the germline ends. The CDR3 length is 11 residues. CDR3 nucleotide sequence: TGCAGTGCGACGGGCCACTACGAGCAGTACTTC. This sequence encodes CSATGHYEQYF.

This clonotype has just a few counts. The V call is TRBV29-1, the J call TRBJ2-1, with 12 bases fitting TRBD2. The CDR3 covers 13 residues. CDR1 is SQVTM and CDR2 is ANQGSEA in the germline V gene. Germline trimming cut 2 bases from V and 8 bases from J; bases unmatched to any gene: 1. CDR3 DNA sequence: TGCAGCGTTGAACTAGCGGGAGGGGATGAGCAGTTCTTC. This gives the protein CSVELAGGDEQFF.

V usage is TRBV6-5 and J usage is TRBJ1-2; a weak D match, TRBD1 (5 bases). The CDR3 contains 15 residues. V dropped 2 bases and J dropped 4 bases, with 14 bases sitting between them. The germline V gene has CDR1 MNHEY and CDR2 SVGAGI. CDR3 sequence: CASSYSSRAFYGYTF. The CDR3 DNA sequence: TGTGCCAGCAGTTACAGTTCCAGGGCCTTCTATGGCTACACCTTC.

This clonotype was detected only a few times. The V call is TRBV7-3, the J call TRBJ2-5; D possibly corresponds to TRBD2 (6 bases). Germline V gives CDR1 SGHTA, CDR2 FQGTGA. V lost 1 base, J lost 5 bases, and 14 bases lay in between. The CDR3 extends over 15 amino acids. In nucleotides, the CDR3 is TGTGCCAGCAGCTTAATGGCGGGGCTCCGGGAGACCCAGTACTTC. Protein sequence: CASSLMAGLRETQYF.

This clonotype was seen only a few times. This chain joins TRBV12-3 or TRBV12-4 and TRBJ1-5, with a tentative D call TRBD1 (6 bases). Deletions cut 2 bases from V and 1 base from J, with 18 bases between. This CDR3 spans 18 amino acids. The CDR3 coding sequence is TGTGCCAGCAGTTTACAGGGGCCGAGTGCGGGAAGCAATCAGCCCCAGCATTTT. Its protein product is CASSLQGPSAGSNQPQHF.

Comments on this clonotype: A much larger clone differs from this one at a single base, so this may be a read error. This rearrangement joins TRBV5-1 to TRBJ1-2, with D perhaps TRBD1 (5 bases). The CDR3 totals 13 residues. From germline, CDR1 is SGHRS and CDR2 YFSETQ. The CDR3 reads CVSSLRGRFGYTF. CDR3 DNA sequence: TGCGTCAGCAGCTTGAGGGGTCGTTTTGGCTACACCTTC.

At least ten counts were recorded for this clonotype. This rearrangement joins TRBV11-1 to TRBJ2-5; D is uncertain. Trimming removed 1 base at V and 3 bases at J, with 12 bases between. The CDR3 covers 15 residues. Germline CDR1 reads SGHAT; CDR2 reads FQDESV (reference sequence). The CDR3 loop reads CASSLGAVSEETQYF. The CDR3 DNA is TGTGCCAGCAGCTTAGGGGCCGTTTCTGAAGAGACCCAGTACTTC.

This clonotype was observed a handful of times. The V call is TRBV10-3, the J call TRBJ2-7; tentative D call: TRBD1 (5 bases). There are 11 residues in the CDR3. Trimming took 5 bases from V and 4 from J, leaving 6 bases between them. The germline gives CDR1 ENHRY, CDR2 SYGVKD. The CDR3 DNA sequence: TGTGCCATCAGTCCAGGGTACGAGCAGTACTTC. This codes for CAISPGYEQYF.

The rearrangement uses TRBV6-5 and TRBJ1-4; 8 positions match TRBD1. Germline assignment: CDR1 MNHEY and CDR2 SVGAGI. The CDR3 extends over 15 amino acids. J lost 7 bases, V lost 6 bases, and 10 bases had no gene match. The CDR3 loop reads CASSLRQGMGEKLFF. CDR3 in DNA: TGTGCCAGCAGCCTCAGACAGGGGATGGGTGAAAAACTGTTTTTT.

This clonotype was seen a handful of times. The rearrangement uses TRBV14 and TRBJ2-7; a weak D match, TRBD2 (7 bases). Germline values: CDR1 SGHDN, CDR2 FVKESK. Trimming cost V 3 bases and J 2 bases, with 14 bases left between them. This CDR3 has 15 residues. The DNA of the CDR3 is TGTGCCAGCAGCCACGGCGGGGGACAACCCTACGAGCAGTACTTC. It specifies CASSHGGGQPYEQYF.

The chain links TRBV24-1 to TRBJ2-1; 9 bases agree with TRBD1. From germline, CDR1 is KGHDR and CDR2 SFDVKD. The CDR3 runs 17 residues. The V and J ends lost 5 bases and 4 bases, in that order; junction bases with no gene match: 11. The CDR3 loop reads CATSVRAPGQGYNEQFF. The CDR3 nucleotides are TGTGCCACCAGTGTCCGCGCCCCGGGACAGGGTTACAATGAGCAGTTCTTC.

The chain couples TRBV7-6 to TRBJ1-6; D possibly corresponds to TRBD1 (5 bases). The germline V gene encodes CDR1 SGHVS and CDR2 FNYEAQ. Trimming cost V 2 bases and J 8 bases, with 13 bases left between them. The CDR3 loop spans 15 amino acids. The CDR3 nucleotides are TGTGCCAGCAGCTTACAATCAGGGTCGGATTCACCCCTCCACTTT. This codes for CASSLQSGSDSPLHF.

This clonotype was seen many times. The rearrangement links TRBV2 to TRBJ1-1; D is uncertain. The germline V gene encodes CDR1 SNHLY and CDR2 FYNNEI. The CDR3 runs to 11 residues. Trimming took off 6 bases at V and 1 base at J, with 3 bases between the two ends. The CDR3 loop is CASRGNTEAFF. CDR3 nucleotide sequence: TGTGCCAGCAGGGGGAACACTGAAGCTTTCTTT.

The J gene is TRBJ2-5, the V gene TRBV5-6, with D perhaps matching TRBD1 (5 bases). The germline V and J ends were trimmed by 0 bases and 0 bases, with 6 bases remaining between them. This CDR3 is 14 amino acids long. The germline CDR1 and CDR2 sequences are SGHDT and YYEEEE. DNA for the CDR3: TGTGCCAGCAGCTTGGGACAGTACCAAGAGACCCAGTACTTC. Its protein is CASSLGQYQETQYF.

The V and J genes are TRBV19 and TRBJ2-7; D might be TRBD1 or TRBD2, each matching 5 bases. The germline V gene encodes CDR1 LNHDA and CDR2 SQIVND (reference sequence). CDR3 length: 13 amino acids. V was pared by 4 bases and J by 2 bases, with 9 bases between. The CDR3 sequence: CASSRDGTYEQYF. In DNA form, the CDR3 reads TGTGCCAGTAGTAGGGACGGCACCTACGAGCAGTACTTC.

In its sample, this clonotype was seen a few times. The V and J genes are TRBV2 and TRBJ1-6; tentatively, D is TRBD1 (5 bases). Germline CDR1 and CDR2: SNHLY and FYNNEI. The length of the CDR3 is 15 residues. The V gene lost 4 bases and the J gene lost 7 bases, with 14 bases spanning the gap. Here the CDR3 DNA reads TGTGCCAGCAGTGTATTTTGGGGGTCGAATTCACCCCTCCACTTT. Its protein product is CASSVFWGSNSPLHF.

On this clonotype itself: Possible read error: a much larger clone is one base away. The chain combines TRBV10-2 with TRBJ2-6; D is unresolved. Per germline, CDR1 WSHSY and CDR2 SAAADI. V was cut by 8 bases and J by 0 bases, with 11 bases left in between. This CDR3 is 15 amino acids long. The CDR3 sequence: CASCDFSSGANVLTF. Written as DNA, the CDR3 is TGCGCCAGCTGCGACTTCTCCTCTGGGGCCAACGTCCTGACTTTC.

This chain connects TRBV7-8 to TRBJ2-7, with TRBD1 identical over 10 bases. The germline V gene has CDR1 SGHVS and CDR2 FQNEAQ. The CDR3 runs 15 residues. With 5 bases clipped from V and 4 bases from J, the junction kept 8 bases outside the gene matches. The DNA for the CDR3 is TGTGCCAGCAGCCAACGGACAGGGGGGATTTACGAGCAGTACTTC. Translated: CASSQRTGGIYEQYF.

The chain couples TRBV2 to TRBJ1-1; 9 bases match TRBD1. V was pared by 2 bases and J by 4 bases, with 5 bases of the junction left unmatched. Germline lookup yields CDR1 SNHLY and CDR2 FYNNEI. The CDR3 covers 15 residues. The CDR3 coding sequence is TGTGCCAGCAGTGAAATCGGGACAGGGCCCACTGAAGCTTTCTTT. Its translation: CASSEIGTGPTEAFF.

The V and J genes are TRBV7-9 and TRBJ2-7; tentatively, D is TRBD1 (6 bases). CDR1 and CDR2 from the germline V gene are SEHNR and FQNEAQ (reference sequence). This CDR3 contains 15 residues. V dropped 0 bases and J dropped 5 bases, with 14 bases sitting between them. CDR3 sequence: CASSLAQGSADEQYF. DNA for the CDR3: TGTGCCAGCAGCTTAGCGCAGGGGAGTGCCGACGAGCAGTACTTC.

V gene TRBV29-1 combines with J gene TRBJ2-1; unclear D gene. Germline loops: CDR1 SQVTM, CDR2 ANQGSEA. V was pared by 2 bases and J by 2 bases, with 1 base between. This CDR3 has 11 amino acids. In DNA form, the CDR3 reads TGCAGCGTTGAACCCTACAATGAGCAGTTCTTC. Translated, it gives CSVEPYNEQFF.

The V call is TRBV12-3 or TRBV12-4, the J call TRBJ2-5; D is tentatively TRBD1 or TRBD2 (6 bases each). The CDR3 consists of 14 residues. The V end lost 3 bases, the J end lost 4 bases, and 12 bases lay between the germline ends. This CDR3 reads CASSFLGGGETQYF. DNA for the CDR3: TGTGCCAGCAGTTTCCTGGGGGGCGGAGAGACCCAGTACTTC.

This clonotype turned up a few times. V gene TRBV30 combines with J gene TRBJ2-1; 9 bases agree with TRBD1. V gave up 5 bases and J gave up 6 bases; unmatched junction bases: 8. Per the germline V gene, CDR1 is GTSNPN and CDR2 is SVGIG (reference sequence). This CDR3 contains 14 residues. The CDR3 sequence: CAWSPGQGGNEQFF. The CDR3 DNA sequence: TGTGCCTGGTCACCGGGACAGGGCGGCAATGAGCAGTTCTTC.

The chain recombines TRBV19 with TRBJ2-5; D gene ambiguous. The CDR3 has 14 residues. Germline CDR1 reads LNHDA; CDR2 reads SQIVND (reference sequence). The germline V and J ends were trimmed by 4 bases and 2 bases, with 11 bases remaining between them. This chain's CDR3 is CASSKGDLQETQYF. DNA for the CDR3: TGTGCCAGTAGTAAGGGTGATTTACAAGAGACCCAGTACTTC.

At least ten counts were recorded for this clonotype. The gene calls are TRBV29-1 and TRBJ2-4; TRBD2 matches at 9 bases. From germline, CDR1 is SQVTM and CDR2 ANQGSEA. The CDR3 spans 14 residues. The V segment lost 3 bases and the J segment 2 bases; nucleotides outside the gene matches: 2. The CDR3 here is CSVDLAGTKNIQYF. Here the CDR3 DNA reads TGCAGCGTTGATCTAGCGGGGACCAAAAACATTCAGTACTTC. Looking up the rest from reference TRBV29-1 and TRBJ2-4 gives the full variable domain: SAVISQKPSRDICQRGTSLTIQCQVDSQVTMMFWYRQQPGQSLTLIATANQGSEATYESGFVIDKFPISRPNLTFSTLTVSNMSPEDSSIYLCSVDLAGTKNIQYFGAGTRLSVL.

In its sample, this clonotype was seen a few times. CDR3 nucleotide sequence: TGTGCCAGTACCCCGACTAGCGGGACTTGGTACGAGCAGTACTTC. This codes for CASTPTSGTWYEQYF. V usage is TRBV19 and J usage is TRBJ2-7; 11 bases align to TRBD2. CDR1 and CDR2 from the germline V gene are LNHDA and SQIVND (reference sequence). The CDR3 has 15 residues. The J segment lost 4 bases and the V segment lost 7 bases, leaving 9 bases of the junction unmatched.